Listed here are 5 T cell receptor beta chains from one sample, sequenced in a study of beta chain features in type 1 diabetes. Reverse transcribing all isolated RNA meant expressed TCRB transcripts were sequenced. Measured with immunoSEQ multiplex PCR; TCRdb has only the in-frame clones, and not every one. Of about 330,000 clones in the sample, 9.5% to 12% are singletons; the top ten hold 0.015%. What was sequenced was naive CD4+ T cells from blood. These receptors all come from a woman in her 30s in good health.

This clone showed up just a few times. The chain uses TRBV30 and TRBJ1-3; TRBD1 matches at 11 bases. The CDR3 runs 15 residues. V was clipped by 0 bases and J by 5 bases; unmatched bases: 3. In germline, CDR1 is GTSNPN, CDR2 SVGIG (reference sequence). The CDR3 bases are TGTGCCTGGAGTGTTGGACAGGGGGCAAGAAACACCATATATTTT. Its protein product is CAWSVGQGARNTIYF.

The chain is built from TRBV4-2 and TRBJ2-1; TRBD2 matches at 8 bases. The CDR3 runs 16 residues. V lost 5 bases and J lost 3; bases outside the gene matches: 9. Germline CDR1 LGHNA, CDR2 YNFKEQ. CDR3 DNA sequence: TGTGCCAGCAGCTCCTCCCCGGGAGGGGACTACAATGAGCAGTTCTTC. This gives the protein CASSSSPGGDYNEQFF.

The V gene is TRBV2, the J gene TRBJ1-5; no clear D gene. Between the trimmed V and J ends, which lost 6 bases and 2 bases, there was a span of 14 bases. Germline assignment: CDR1 SNHLY and CDR2 FYNNEI. CDR3 length: 15 residues. CDR3 in DNA: TGTGCCAGCAGCGATGGGCTAAGGCGCAATCAGCCCCAGCATTTT. It codes for CASSDGLRRNQPQHF.

The chain's CDR3 is CATPRGVGVAGNTGELFF. CDR3 DNA sequence: TGTGCCACTCCTAGGGGCGTCGGGGTAGCGGGAAACACCGGGGAGCTGTTTTTT. The V call is TRBV30, the J call TRBJ2-2; 8 nucleotides match TRBD2. CDR3 size: 18 residues. Germline assignment: CDR1 GTSNPN and CDR2 SVGIG (reference sequence). Losses at the gene ends were 8 bases for V and 2 bases for J; bases not matched to a gene: 19.

J is TRBJ2-1 and V is TRBV21-1; whether TRBD1, the table's D call, matches the DNA was not checked. TRBV21-1 is an annotated pseudogene. The CDR3 totals 14 residues. CDR3: CASSEGTGRRQQFF. DNA for the CDR3: TGTGCCAGCAGCGAAGGGACAGGAAGACGTCAGCAGTTCTTC.